This T cell receptor (beta chain) was sequenced for a study of blood T cells in healthy people across ages (dated by TCRdb to the mid-2010s). About the full investigation: Template switching captured roughly one uniquely barcoded TCR beta cDNA molecule per two T cells in model experiments. Four age groups were formed from the donors: young (average 16 years), middle-aged (approximately 41), aged (more than 55) and long-lived (82). To avoid experimental bias, donors of different ages were spread randomly across the sequencing lanes. Using deep sequencing normalized with unique cDNA molecular identifiers, the study measured how TCR beta repertoire diversity changes with age. Using the same blood draw, the study looked at two additional independent replicas of 1 million unique cDNA reads for two donors, one aged 18 to 29 and the other aged 80 or older. What the work shows at the level of the full study, not this receptor alone: Because the CMV infection status of the donors was unknown, age-related changes in expanded clonotypes may potentially have been confounded. Observed TCR beta diversity per million T cells fell roughly linearly with age, and a significant reduction was already apparent by age about 36. Estimates of total diversity from one million sequenced T cells were regarded as lower bounds and underestimates. Because profiling used bulk unsorted PBMCs, naive and antigen-experienced compartments could not be compared conclusively. The percentage of naive T cells measured by flow cytometry correlated strongly with observed TCR beta diversity. Compared with the aged group, more naive CD4+ T cells, fewer expanded clones and increased TCR diversity were shown by the long-lived group, suggesting age selection.

Library method: 5' RACE. For sequencing, an Illumina HiSeq 2500 was employed. The second PCR ran for about 6 to 11 cycles and used a J-beta primer mix along with a sample-barcoded 5' primer. Each TCR beta cDNA molecule received a unique molecular identifier from a template-switch 5' adaptor carrying 12 random nucleotides. Each sample yielded at least 3 million CDR3-containing paired-end reads. First-strand cDNA was synthesized from all RNA with the Mint cDNA synthesis kit, primed by a TRBC-specific oligonucleotide. Following uracil-DNA glycosylase treatment, a first 18-cycle PCR with universal primers M1SS and BC2_uni_R was performed on all cDNA. As for how the authors treated the data: Each sample was normalized by randomly selecting 1 million high-quality reads, each carrying a distinct molecular identifier. Reads with shared molecular identifiers were discarded instead of being binned into consensus sequences. MiTCR, set to a Q25 quality threshold and the strictest error-elimination algorithm, was used for CDR3 identification, clonotype clustering and error correction. A nonparametric unseen species model with Euler transformation was used to estimate a lower bound on total TCR beta diversity. Using fastp trimming at Q25 and MiXCR clonotype assembly, TCRdb reanalyzed the public sequencing data and kept in-frame beta chains. Identical CDR3 proteins give one entry, which carries the most common genes and DNA. TCRdb, rather than the study authors, made the V and J calls. The sample data list some 1.5 million distinct CDR3 sequences, and 40% to 45% of these were observed just once. Approximately 4% of the sample is held by the ten biggest clonotypes.

The CDR3 starts with the cysteine, ends with the phenylalanine, and has 15 residues. Only CDR3 DNA remains: 45 bases, in frame from the first base. From a lookup of the germline V gene, CDR1 and CDR2 are LGHNA and YSLEER. The roughly 39 donors, aged 6 to 90 years, were systemically healthy Caucasian individuals from Russia. Roughly 10 milliliters of peripheral blood were collected from each donor into EDTA-treated Vacutainer tubes. Ficoll-Paque density-gradient centrifugation was used to isolate PBMCs, with at least 6 million obtained per sample. Total RNA was extracted from PBMCs with Trizol reagent, with at least 6 micrograms obtained per sample. The percentages of naive CD45RAhigh/CD27high T cells were determined by flow cytometry on a PBMC aliquot from every donor. As to this clonotype: This clone's antigen is unknown. Mismatch with germline at one junction end may stem from a read error.

The sequence links TRBV4-3 to TRBJ1-5; possibly the D gene is TRBD1, per 5 matching bases. The clonotype was recovered from a woman aged 18 to 35 in good health. Sequencing used blood. CDR3 region: CASSQDGGSNQPLHF. The nucleotides read TGCGCCAGCAGCCAAGATGGGGGAAGCAATCAGCCCCTGCATTTT.